The present entry profiles one TCR beta chain with its context. Its antigen is currently unknown. The record originates from a study of cytotoxic CD8 clonotypes in ibrutinib-treated CLL. Findings and caveats of the study: Public clonotypes, found uncommonly, either contracted or stayed stable on treatment. Sustained-remission and progressing patients were not sampled at matched times.

Some clones are missing from TCRdb's copy, which holds only in-frame ones; the method was immunoSEQ multiplex PCR. Among 60,000 to 75,000 clones listed, approximately 90% were seen once. V shed 2 bases and J shed 5 bases, with 15 bases lying between them. From germline, CDR1 is SGHRS and CDR2 YFSETQ. This CDR3 is built from 15 residues. The source of this sequence is a human donor with chronic lymphocytic leukemia. This rearrangement joins TRBV5-1 to TRBJ2-3; D gene unclear. Here the sequenced sample was PBMCs, taken after 12 months of ibrutinib treatment. DNA for the CDR3: TGCGCCAGCAGCTTAGGCTCCGCCTCTGAAGATACGCAGTATTTT. This sequence encodes CASSLGSASEDTQYF.